These T cell receptor beta chains were read from a single sample in a study of blood T cell repertoires in COVID-19. Profiled with immunoSEQ multiplex PCR; TCRdb holds only in-frame clones, not every one. The sample consists of 200,000 to 300,000 clones, 88% of them appearing once. Sequencing was done on a sample of PBMCs or T cells enriched from blood (not recorded which). Source of these receptors: a woman aged 40 to 49 with acute COVID-19. Each CDR3 is given with its conserved first and last residue. The D gene is left open where the match is weak. Rows give clone size only sometimes, using once, few, many, or a class for an expanded clone.

NA	TRBV7-2	TRBJ2-3	NA	CASSLVPTDTQYF	TGTGCCAGCAGCCTTGTCCCCACAGATACGCAGTATTTT
NA	TRBV12-5	TRBJ1-5	NA	CASAREARQPQHF	TGTGCTAGTGCCAGGGAGGCCAGGCAGCCCCAGCATTTT
TRBD2	TRBV30	TRBJ2-7	NA	CACLAGDKTYEQYF	TGTGCCTGCTTAGCGGGGGATAAAACCTACGAGCAGTACTTC
NA	TRBV21-1	TRBJ1-2	NA	CASLRGRNYGYTF	TGTGCCAGCCTCAGGGGACGTAACTATGGCTACACCTTC
NA	TRBV19	TRBJ2-2	NA	CASFRDTGELFF	TGTGCCAGTTTCAGGGACACCGGGGAGCTGTTTTTT
NA	TRBV3-1/TRBV3-2	TRBJ2-5	NA	CASSQRERTQYF	TGTGCCAGCAGCCAACGAGAACGGACCCAGTACTTC
NA	TRBV5-1	TRBJ1-2	NA	CASSSKPPGQLYGYTF	TGCGCCAGCAGCTCAAAACCTCCGGGACAACTCTATGGCTACACCTTC
NA	TRBV5-6	TRBJ2-1	NA	CASSLVGSPSYNEQFF	TGTGCCAGCAGCTTGGTGGGCAGCCCGTCCTACAATGAGCAGTTCTTC
NA	TRBV6-5	TRBJ1-2	NA	CASREDLLNGYTF	TGTGCCAGCAGGGAGGACCTTTTGAATGGCTACACCTTC
TRBD1	TRBV9	TRBJ1-1	NA	CASSVVMDRAAEAFF	TGTGCCAGCAGCGTAGTTATGGACAGGGCAGCTGAAGCTTTCTTT
TRBD1	TRBV19	TRBJ1-3	NA	CASSMGTGRAGNTIYF	TGTGCCAGTAGTATGGGGACAGGGCGGGCTGGAAACACCATATATTTT
TRBD1	TRBV5-1	TRBJ2-1	NA	CASSPGQGVNNEQFF	TGCGCCAGCAGCCCGGGACAGGGGGTTAACAATGAGCAGTTCTTC
NA	TRBV30	TRBJ1-4	NA	CAWSGTQGGEKLFF	TGTGCCTGGAGTGGTACACAGGGTGGGGAAAAACTGTTTTTT
NA	TRBV15	TRBJ1-5	NA	CATSRGDISNQPQHF	TGTGCCACCAGCAGAGGAGACATAAGCAATCAGCCCCAGCATTTT
TRBD1	TRBV9	TRBJ1-2	NA	CASTQTGYGYTF	TGTGCCAGCACCCAGACAGGGTATGGCTACACCTTC
NA	TRBV2	TRBJ1-2	NA	CASSENPGNRVGYTF	TGTGCCAGCAGTGAGAACCCAGGGAACAGGGTCGGCTACACCTTC
TRBD2	TRBV29-1	TRBJ2-3	NA	CSVDAGGPDTQYF	TGCAGCGTTGATGCGGGAGGGCCAGATACGCAGTATTTT
TRBD2	TRBV6-7	TRBJ2-2	NA	CASSYRRTSGRAMTGELFF	TGTGCCAGCAGTTACAGAAGGACTAGCGGGAGGGCCATGACCGGGGAGCTGTTTTTT
NA	TRBV5-6	TRBJ2-7	NA	CASRPRQLTLTYEQYF	TGTGCCAGCAGGCCTCGACAGCTCACCCTTACCTACGAGCAGTACTTC
TRBD1	TRBV4-1	TRBJ1-6	NA	CASSQVRIRGDNSPLHF	TGCGCCAGCAGCCAAGTTAGGATCAGGGGGGATAATTCACCCCTCCACTTT
NA	TRBV5-3	TRBJ2-1	NA	CARSVREQFF	TGTGCCAGAAGCGTGCGTGAGCAGTTCTTC
TRBD2	TRBV3-1/TRBV3-2	TRBJ2-1	NA	CASSQIPSGNNEQFF	TGTGCCAGCAGCCAGATACCTAGCGGTAACAATGAGCAGTTCTTC
TRBD1	TRBV30	TRBJ1-1	NA	CAWRKNLGTANTEAFF	TGTGCCTGGAGAAAAAACCTAGGGACAGCGAACACTGAAGCTTTCTTT
TRBD1	TRBV5-1	TRBJ2-1	NA	CASNRGPGQGDNEQFF	TGCGCCAGCAACCGAGGCCCTGGACAGGGGGACAATGAGCAGTTCTTC
NA	TRBV5-4	TRBJ1-2	NA	CASSLSRDYGYTF	TGTGCCAGCAGCTTGTCCAGGGACTATGGCTACACCTTC
NA	TRBV5-6	TRBJ2-2	NA	CASSPGSGELFF	TGTGCCAGCAGCCCAGGATCCGGGGAGCTGTTTTTT
TRBD1	TRBV6-5	TRBJ2-5	NA	CASRQGARETQYF	TGTGCCAGCAGACAGGGGGCGCGGGAGACCCAGTACTTC
TRBD1	TRBV10-1	TRBJ1-1	NA	CASSADRGNTEAFF	TGCGCCAGCAGTGCGGACAGGGGGAACACTGAAGCTTTCTTT
TRBD1	TRBV5-1	TRBJ2-4	NA	CASSLTDRVQNIQYF	TGCGCCAGCAGCTTGACGGACAGGGTGCAAAACATTCAGTACTTC
NA	TRBV27	TRBJ2-1	few	CASSQYGLQKTYNEQFF	TGTGCCAGCAGTCAATACGGACTACAAAAGACCTACAATGAGCAGTTCTTC
NA	TRBV9	TRBJ2-3	NA	CASSVGALTDTQYF	TGTGCCAGCAGCGTGGGGGCCCTCACAGATACGCAGTATTTT
NA	TRBV7-9	TRBJ1-6	NA	CASSRAGALSSPLHF	TGTGCCAGCTCCCGGGCAGGGGCGTTAAGTTCACCCCTCCACTTT
NA	TRBV7-2	TRBJ1-4	NA	CASSPNRAGEKLFF	TGTGCCAGCAGCCCGAACAGGGCAGGGGAAAAACTGTTTTTT
TRBD1	TRBV6-5	TRBJ1-5	NA	CASSRTGTSNQPQHF	TGTGCCAGCAGCCGGACAGGGACGAGCAATCAGCCCCAGCATTTT
TRBD1	TRBV19	TRBJ1-3	NA	CASSTDRGTGNTIYF	TGTGCCAGTAGTACCGACAGGGGGACGGGAAACACCATATATTTT
TRBD1	TRBV5-1	TRBJ1-2	NA	CASSPPTGDYGYTF	TGCGCCAGCAGCCCACCGACAGGGGACTATGGCTACACCTTC
NA	TRBV5-6	TRBJ1-5	NA	CASSLAGRGENQPQHF	TGTGCCAGCAGCTTGGCCGGACGGGGAGAGAATCAGCCCCAGCATTTT
TRBD1	TRBV11-3	TRBJ1-4	NA	CASSMGTVNEKLFF	TGTGCCAGCAGCATGGGGACAGTGAATGAAAAACTGTTTTTT
TRBD2	TRBV7-2	TRBJ2-1	NA	CASSSGLAGGGEQFF	TGTGCCAGCAGCTCGGGACTAGCGGGAGGGGGTGAGCAGTTCTTC
TRBD2	TRBV3-1/TRBV3-2	TRBJ2-3	NA	CASSQEWEGTDTQYF	TGTGCCAGCAGCCAAGAATGGGAGGGAACAGATACGCAGTATTTT
NA	TRBV24-1	TRBJ1-3	NA	CATSDHDRSSGNTIYF	TGTGCCACCAGTGATCATGACAGGAGCTCTGGAAACACCATATATTTT
TRBD1	TRBV7-2	TRBJ1-5	NA	CASSYTGAHNQPQHF	TGTGCCAGCAGTTATACAGGGGCTCATAATCAGCCCCAGCATTTT
NA	TRBV3-1/TRBV3-2	TRBJ2-7	NA	CASSQGSGYGLEQYF	TGTGCCAGCAGCCAAGGAAGCGGGTACGGGCTCGAGCAGTACTTC
NA	TRBV20-1	TRBJ2-2	NA	CSASRAGGDTGELFF	TGCAGTGCTAGTCGGGCGGGCGGGGACACCGGGGAGCTGTTTTTT
NA	TRBV10-3	TRBJ1-5	NA	CAIRADGIGPQHF	TGTGCCATCAGGGCGGACGGGATAGGGCCCCAGCATTTT
NA	TRBV5-1	TRBJ2-6	NA	CASSLETGIPGANVLTF	TGCGCCAGCAGCTTGGAAACAGGGATCCCTGGGGCCAACGTCCTGACTTTC
NA	TRBV5-8	TRBJ2-3	NA	CASSFGTNPSSSTDTQYF	TGTGCCAGCAGCTTTGGGACAAACCCTTCCTCTAGCACAGATACGCAGTATTTT
TRBD1	TRBV30	TRBJ1-2	NA	CAWSVWDRTYGYTF	TGTGCCTGGAGTGTATGGGACAGAACTTATGGCTACACCTTC
NA	TRBV12-3/TRBV12-4	TRBJ1-2	NA	CASSLQYGYTF	TGTGCCAGCAGTTTACAGTATGGCTACACCTTC
TRBD1	TRBV14	TRBJ1-2	NA	CASSQPWDRASGYTF	TGTGCCAGCAGCCAACCCTGGGACAGGGCCAGCGGCTACACCTTC
TRBD2	TRBV25-1	TRBJ2-3	NA	CASSNSGGRTDTQYF	TGTGCCAGCAGTAATAGCGGGGGCCGCACAGATACGCAGTATTTT
TRBD1	TRBV5-1	TRBJ2-6	NA	CASSLVGQRSGANVLTF	TGCGCCAGCAGCTTGGTGGGACAGCGCTCTGGGGCCAACGTCCTGACTTTC
TRBD1	TRBV19	TRBJ1-1	NA	CASSLRDRGLIRLMNTEAFF	TGTGCCAGTAGTCTACGGGACAGGGGGCTGATCAGGCTCATGAACACTGAAGCTTTCTTT